Shown below are 30 T cell receptor beta chains from a single sample sequenced in a study of blood T cell repertoires in COVID-19. Sequencing was performed with immunoSEQ multiplex PCR; in TCRdb, only in-frame clones are kept and a portion is missing. The sample records a few hundred thousand clones, around nine tenths being singletons. Sequenced material: peripheral blood. These receptors originate from a woman in her fifties or sixties with COVID-19, enrolled during active disease.

This chain uses TRBV9 with TRBJ2-2, with 10 positions matching TRBD1. The CDR3 loop spans 16 amino acids. V was clipped by 0 bases and J by 5 bases; unmatched bases: 4. CDR1 SGDLS and CDR2 YYNGEE come from the germline V gene. CDR3: CASSVGGQGKTGELFF. The CDR3 coding sequence is TGTGCCAGCAGCGTAGGGGGACAGGGGAAAACCGGGGAGCTGTTTTTT.

The gene calls are TRBV10-3 and TRBJ1-2; tentative D call: TRBD1 (6 bases). The CDR3 extends over 13 amino acids. Germline CDR1 reads ENHRY; CDR2 reads SYGVKD. Trimming removed 4 bases at V and 6 bases at J, with 12 bases between. In DNA, the CDR3 is TGTGCCATCAGTGGGGTGCAGGGGAATGGCTACACCTTC. Its protein is CAISGVQGNGYTF.

The chain uses TRBV5-4 and TRBJ2-5, with TRBD2 matching over 14 bases. The CDR3 sequence is 16 residues long. In germline, CDR1 is SGHNT, CDR2 YYREEE (reference sequence). The J segment lost 2 bases and the V segment lost 2 bases, leaving 2 bases of the junction unmatched. CDR3 in DNA: TGTGCCAGCAGCTTCAGACTAGCGGGGGGGCAAGAGACCCAGTACTTC. Translation gives CASSFRLAGGQETQYF.

This clone has just one count. V is TRBV21-1 and J is TRBJ1-4; the D segment call TRBD1 is taken from the table without a DNA check. TRBV21-1 constitutes a pseudogene. The CDR3 length is 16 residues. CDR3 bases: TGTGCCAGCAGCGCGGACAGTCTCCCAACTAATGAAAAACTGTTTTTT. It yields the protein CASSADSLPTNEKLFF.

The chain uses TRBV9 and TRBJ2-2, with D possibly matching TRBD1 (5 bases). V shed 1 base and J shed 0 bases, with 10 bases lying between them. The germline V gene encodes CDR1 SGDLS and CDR2 YYNGEE. This CDR3 contains 16 residues. The CDR3 here is CASSVSRGTNTGELFF. In DNA form, the CDR3 reads TGTGCCAGCAGCGTATCAAGGGGAACGAACACCGGGGAGCTGTTTTTT.

This clone has a single count. The chain links TRBV5-6 to TRBJ1-4; TRBD1 matches 9 bases. CDR3 length: 16 residues. V shed 3 bases and J 7 bases; nucleotides not matched to a gene: 10. Germline values: CDR1 SGHDT, CDR2 YYEEEE. CDR3 sequence reads: CASSSEQGARGEKLFF. DNA for the CDR3: TGTGCCAGCAGCTCCGAACAGGGGGCAAGGGGTGAAAAACTGTTTTTT.

The chain uses TRBV18 and TRBJ2-7; TRBD1 matches at 7 bases. The CDR3 runs 13 residues. Germline V gene sequence: CDR1 KGHSH, CDR2 LQKENI. The V segment lost 6 bases and the J segment 3 bases; nucleotides outside the gene matches: 5. The CDR3 sequence is CASSWGTDYEQYF. DNA for the CDR3: TGTGCCAGCTCTTGGGGGACAGACTACGAGCAGTACTTC.

V is TRBV5-8 and J is TRBJ1-5, with D possibly TRBD1 on 5 matching bases. Germline CDR1 is SGHTS and CDR2 is YDEGEE. The CDR3 is 13 residues long. V lost 3 bases to trimming and J lost 4 bases, with 8 bases between them. The DNA of the CDR3 is TGTGCCAGCAGCTATGGACAAAATCAGCCCCAGCATTTT. Its protein is CASSYGQNQPQHF.

This chain links TRBV2 with TRBJ1-6, with 9 bases matching TRBD1. Trimming at V came to 4 bases and at J to 9 bases, leaving 7 bases not matched to a gene. The CDR3 length is 15 residues. Germline lookup yields CDR1 SNHLY and CDR2 FYNNEI. DNA of the CDR3: TGTGCCAGCAGTGGTTCCGGGACAGGGTTTTCACCCCTCCACTTT. Translating it yields CASSGSGTGFSPLHF.

The V gene is TRBV7-6, the J gene TRBJ2-1; TRBD2 matches 10 bases. The germline V gene encodes CDR1 SGHVS and CDR2 FNYEAQ. The CDR3 is made up of 15 amino acids. V lost 5 bases to trimming and J lost 10 bases; unmatched junction nucleotides: 11. The CDR3 sequence is CASSHSGGSPREQFF. DNA of the CDR3: TGTGCCAGCAGCCATAGCGGGGGGTCCCCCAGGGAGCAGTTCTTC.

This chain connects TRBV28 to TRBJ1-2, with D unclear. This CDR3 has 14 amino acids. Trimming took off 7 bases at V and 5 bases at J, with 17 bases between the two ends. Germline CDR1 is MDHEN and CDR2 is SYDVKM. CDR3 bases: TGTGCCAGCACCGTAGACGGCAGGCGATATGGCTACACCTTC. Translated, it gives CASTVDGRRYGYTF.

The rearrangement links TRBV28 to TRBJ2-2, with 13 bases that match TRBD2. This CDR3 contains 18 residues. Germline trimming cut 8 bases from V and 1 base from J; bases unmatched to any gene: 10. Germline assignment: CDR1 MDHEN and CDR2 SYDVKM. This CDR3 reads CASLRGGTSGVNTGELFF. The CDR3 DNA is TGTGCCAGCCTGAGGGGAGGGACTAGCGGGGTGAACACCGGGGAGCTGTTTTTT. The variable domain in full, completed from reference TRBV28 and TRBJ2-2, reads DVKVTQSSRYLVKRTGEKVFLECVQDMDHENMFWYRQDPGLGLRLIYFSYDVKMKEKGDIPEGYSVSREKKERFSLILESASTNQTSMYLCASLRGGTSGVNTGELFFGEGSRLTVL.

This clone was recorded a few times. V and J are TRBV7-8 and TRBJ2-7; TRBD1 matches at 8 bases. CDR3 length equals 13 residues. CDR1 SGHVS and CDR2 FQNEAQ come from the germline V gene. The ends lost 5 bases at V and 5 bases at J; junction bases unmatched: 5. The CDR3 DNA reads as TGTGCCAGCAGCCCGAGGACAGGGAACGAGCAGTACTTC. As protein: CASSPRTGNEQYF.

The CDR3 protein is CASSSTGAGGTIYF. CDR3 DNA sequence: TGTGCCAGCAGTTCGACAGGGGCCGGGGGCACCATATATTTT. This chain connects TRBV28 to TRBJ1-3, with 8 positions matching TRBD1. Germline V gene data show CDR1 as MDHEN and CDR2 as SYDVKM. This CDR3 has 14 amino acids. V lost 4 bases, J lost 9 bases, and 8 bases stayed unmatched.

This chain connects TRBV2 to TRBJ2-7; TRBD2 matches 8 bases. The CDR3 covers 15 residues. CDR1 and CDR2 from the germline V gene are SNHLY and FYNNEI. V was pared by 8 bases and J by 3 bases, with 12 bases of the junction left unmatched. The CDR3 nucleotides are TGTGCCAGCCTCGGGGGGGCGGGGGTATTCTACGAGCAGTACTTC. It yields the protein CASLGGAGVFYEQYF.

The chain combines TRBV7-3 with TRBJ2-3; 9 bases map to TRBD2. The CDR3 runs to 15 residues. Germline values: CDR1 SGHTA, CDR2 FQGTGA. The J segment lost 6 bases and the V segment lost 1 base, leaving 5 bases of the junction unmatched. DNA of the CDR3: TGTGCCAGCAGCTTAAGCGGGACTAGCTCTGATACGCAGTATTTT. This sequence encodes CASSLSGTSSDTQYF.

CDR3 in amino acids: CASSFGTALNEKLFF. The DNA for the CDR3 is TGTGCCAGCAGCTTCGGGACAGCTCTTAATGAAAAACTGTTTTTT. The J gene is TRBJ1-4, the V gene TRBV3-1 (or the pseudogene TRBV3-2); 7 bases match TRBD1. The junction had 7 bases not matched to a gene; V was cut back by 5 bases and J by 4 bases. The CDR3 contains 15 residues. Germline lookup yields CDR1 LGHDT and CDR2 YNNKEL (reference sequence).

The chain couples TRBV5-1 to TRBJ1-3; TRBD1 matches at 8 bases. The junction had 2 bases not matched to a gene; V was cut back by 4 bases and J by 2 bases. The germline CDR1 and CDR2 sequences are SGHRS and YFSETQ. The CDR3 length is 14 residues. The CDR3 region is CASSIQGAGNTIYF. The CDR3 nucleotides read TGCGCCAGCAGCATACAGGGGGCTGGAAACACCATATATTTT.

V gene TRBV4-1 combines with J gene TRBJ2-7; D may be TRBD2 (6 bases). This CDR3 is 15 amino acids long. CDR1 MGHRA and CDR2 YSYEKL come from the germline V gene. The germline V and J ends were trimmed by 0 bases and 3 bases, with 12 bases remaining between them. The DNA for the CDR3 is TGCGCCAGCAGCCAAGAGGGGGGAAACTACTACGAGCAGTACTTC. Its protein is CASSQEGGNYYEQYF.

The V call is TRBV25-1, the J call TRBJ2-1; 10 bases align to TRBD2. Germline CDR1 reads MGHDK; CDR2 reads SYGVNS. The J segment lost 8 bases and the V segment lost 10 bases, leaving 17 bases of the junction unmatched. CDR3 length equals 16 residues. DNA for the CDR3: TGTGCCACCGCGTTTTCCGGGACTAGCGCGGGGCATGAGCAGTTCTTC. Amino acid sequence: CATAFSGTSAGHEQFF.

The gene calls are TRBV30 and TRBJ2-5, with 7 bases that match TRBD1. This CDR3 has 13 amino acids. V shed 3 bases, J shed 3 bases, and the junction held 4 bases outside the gene matches. CDR1 GTSNPN and CDR2 SVGIG come from the germline V gene (reference sequence). The CDR3 sequence: CAWSRDRKETQYF. The CDR3 DNA reads as TGTGCCTGGAGCCGGGACAGAAAAGAGACCCAGTACTTC. Using reference TRBV30 and TRBJ2-5 for the parts outside the CDR3, the full variable domain is SQTIHQWPATLVQPVGSPLSLECTVEGTSNPNLYWYRQAAGRGLQLLFYSVGIGQISSEVPQNLSASRPQDRQFILSSKKLLLSDSGFYLCAWSRDRKETQYFGPGTRLLVL.

The chain links TRBV15 to TRBJ2-1; D is undetermined. CDR1 is LNHNV and CDR2 is YYDKDF in the germline V gene (reference sequence). V was trimmed by 3 bases and J by 5 bases, leaving 8 bases between them. CDR3 length: 13 amino acids. CDR3 coding DNA: TGTGCCACCAGCAGGTTAGAGAACAATGAGCAGTTCTTC. This sequence encodes CATSRLENNEQFF.

This clone was detected only once. The chain combines TRBV7-9 with TRBJ1-6, with a tentative D call TRBD1 (5 bases). V was shortened by 4 bases and J by 10 bases, with 14 bases between the two germline ends. The CDR3 sequence is 14 residues long. Germline CDR1 is SEHNR and CDR2 is FQNEAQ (reference sequence). The CDR3 protein is CASSSSGGGSPLHF. Written as DNA, the CDR3 is TGTGCCAGCAGCTCCTCCGGGGGAGGATCACCCCTCCACTTT.

The rearrangement links TRBV4-1 to TRBJ2-5; the match to TRBD2 covers 9 bases. Germline V gene sequence: CDR1 MGHRA, CDR2 YSYEKL. V lost 3 bases, J lost 4 bases, and 6 bases stayed unmatched. This CDR3 contains 15 residues. CDR3 sequence (DNA): TGCGCCAGCAGCCAGATGGGACTAGCTCCAGAGACCCAGTACTTC. Its translation: CASSQMGLAPETQYF.

The V and J genes are TRBV5-6 and TRBJ2-2; a possible D gene is TRBD1 (5 bases). The CDR3 has 13 amino acids. The germline V and J ends were trimmed by 7 bases and 5 bases, with 12 bases remaining between them. The germline V gene encodes CDR1 SGHDT and CDR2 YYEEEE. Here the CDR3 DNA reads TGTGCCAGCTACGCCAGGGTGACCGGGGAGCTGTTTTTT. Translating gives CASYARVTGELFF. Supplemented by reference TRBV5-6 and TRBJ2-2, the full variable domain reads DAGVTQSPTHLIKTRGQQVTLRCSPKSGHDTVSWYQQALGQGPQFIFQYYEEEERQRGNFPDRFSGHQFPNYSSELNVNALLLGDSALYLCASYARVTGELFFGEGSRLTVL.

The chain has TRBV2 and TRBJ2-7, with 8 bases matching TRBD1. The CDR3 is 12 amino acids. Germline V gene lookup returns CDR1 SNHLY and CDR2 FYNNEI. V lost 6 bases and J lost 2; bases outside the gene matches: 0. The CDR3 DNA is TGTGCCAGCAGACAGGGGGCCTACGAGCAGTACTTC. It codes for CASRQGAYEQYF.

The V gene is TRBV5-1, the J gene TRBJ2-1; D is undetermined. From germline, CDR1 is SGHRS and CDR2 YFSETQ. V lost 4 bases and J lost 5, with 4 bases in between. The length of the CDR3 is 11 residues. The CDR3 nucleotides are TGCGCCAGCAGCGTCAACAATGAGCAGTTCTTC. Translation: CASSVNNEQFF.

This rearrangement joins TRBV12-5 to TRBJ1-3, with D tentatively TRBD1 (5 bases). The germline V gene encodes CDR1 LGHNT and CDR2 FRNRAP. CDR3 length: 14 residues. Trimming shortened V by 6 bases and J by 0 bases, and 9 bases separated the two germline ends. The CDR3 DNA follows: TGTGCTAGTGGCTCAGGGTACTCTGGAAACACCATATATTTT. It encodes CASGSGYSGNTIYF. The full variable domain, rest sourced from reference TRBV12-5 and TRBJ1-3, is DARVTQTPRHKVTEMGQEVTMRCQPILGHNTVFWYRQTMMQGLELLAYFRNRAPLDDSGMPKDRFSAEMPDATLATLKIQPSEPRDSAVYFCASGSGYSGNTIYFGEGSWLTVV.

This clone was counted once. The rearrangement uses TRBV6-2 or TRBV6-3 and TRBJ1-5, with D maybe TRBD1 (5 bases). The V and J ends lost 5 bases and 1 base respectively, with 12 bases between them. CDR1 MNHEY and CDR2 SVGEGT come from the germline V gene. The length of the CDR3 is 15 residues. CDR3 residues: CASSRGVVSNQPQHF. CDR3 nucleotides: TGTGCCAGCAGTCGGGGGGTCGTGAGCAATCAGCCCCAGCATTTT.

V usage is TRBV9 and J usage is TRBJ2-3, with 7 bases aligning to TRBD1. This CDR3 spans 16 amino acids. In germline, CDR1 is SGDLS, CDR2 YYNGEE. Germline trimming cut 4 bases from V and 0 bases from J; bases unmatched to any gene: 8. CDR3 in amino acids: CASSYSGGQSTDTQYF. In nucleotides, the CDR3 is TGTGCCAGCAGCTACAGTGGGGGACAGAGCACAGATACGCAGTATTTT.